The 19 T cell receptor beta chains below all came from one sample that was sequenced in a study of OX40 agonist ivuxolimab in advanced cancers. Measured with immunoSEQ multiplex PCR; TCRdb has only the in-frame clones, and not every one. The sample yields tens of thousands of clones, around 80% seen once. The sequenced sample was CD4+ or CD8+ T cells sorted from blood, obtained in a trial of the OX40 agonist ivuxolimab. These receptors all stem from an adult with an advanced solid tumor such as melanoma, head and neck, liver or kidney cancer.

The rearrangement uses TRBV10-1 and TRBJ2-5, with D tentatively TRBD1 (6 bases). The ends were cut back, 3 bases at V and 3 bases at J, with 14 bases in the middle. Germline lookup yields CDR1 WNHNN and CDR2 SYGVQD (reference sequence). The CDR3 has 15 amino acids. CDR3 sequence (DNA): TGCGCCAGCAGTGACTACAGACAGGCCGAAGAGACCCAGTACTTC. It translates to CASSDYRQAEETQYF.

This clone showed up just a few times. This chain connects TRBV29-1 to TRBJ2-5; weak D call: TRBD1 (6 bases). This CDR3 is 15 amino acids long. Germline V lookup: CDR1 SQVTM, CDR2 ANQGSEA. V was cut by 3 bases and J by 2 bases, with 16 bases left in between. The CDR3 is CSVEVTGTTQETQYF. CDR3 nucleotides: TGCAGCGTTGAGGTGACAGGAACCACTCAAGAGACCCAGTACTTC.

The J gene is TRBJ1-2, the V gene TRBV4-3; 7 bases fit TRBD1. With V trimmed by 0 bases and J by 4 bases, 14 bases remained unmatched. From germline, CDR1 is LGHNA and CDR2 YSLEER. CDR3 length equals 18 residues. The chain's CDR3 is CASSQDGTALTEPYGYTF. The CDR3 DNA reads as TGCGCCAGCAGCCAAGACGGGACAGCCTTAACCGAACCCTATGGCTACACCTTC.

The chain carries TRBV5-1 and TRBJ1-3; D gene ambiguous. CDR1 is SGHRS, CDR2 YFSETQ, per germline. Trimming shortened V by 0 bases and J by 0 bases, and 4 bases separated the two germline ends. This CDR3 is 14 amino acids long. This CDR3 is CASSLDGSGNTIYF. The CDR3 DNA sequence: TGCGCCAGCAGCTTGGACGGCTCTGGAAACACCATATATTTT. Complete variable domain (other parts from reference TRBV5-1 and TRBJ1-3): KAGVTQTPRYLIKTRGQQVTLSCSPISGHRSVSWYQQTPGQGLQFLFEYFSETQRNKGNFPGRFSGRQFSNSRSEMNVSTLELGDSALYLCASSLDGSGNTIYFGEGSWLTVV.

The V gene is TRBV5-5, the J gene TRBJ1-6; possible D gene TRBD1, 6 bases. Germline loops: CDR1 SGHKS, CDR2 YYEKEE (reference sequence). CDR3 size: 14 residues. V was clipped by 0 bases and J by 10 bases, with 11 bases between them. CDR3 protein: CASSLEGVESPLHF. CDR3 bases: TGTGCCAGCAGCTTGGAGGGGGTTGAGTCACCCCTCCACTTT.

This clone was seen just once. In DNA, the CDR3 is TGCAGTGCTAGCCGGCAAGAGACCCAGTACTTC. Translated: CSASRQETQYF. The chain links TRBV20-1 to TRBJ2-5, with D hard to call. There are 11 residues in the CDR3. V was pared by 3 bases and J by 2 bases, with 4 bases between. Germline values: CDR1 DFQATT, CDR2 SNEGSKA (reference sequence).

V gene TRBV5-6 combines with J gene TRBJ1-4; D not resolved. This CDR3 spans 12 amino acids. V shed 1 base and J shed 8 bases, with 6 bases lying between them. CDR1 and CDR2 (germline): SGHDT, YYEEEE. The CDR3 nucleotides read TGTGCCAGCAGCTTGTTGCGGGAAAAACTGTTTTTT. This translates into CASSLLREKLFF.

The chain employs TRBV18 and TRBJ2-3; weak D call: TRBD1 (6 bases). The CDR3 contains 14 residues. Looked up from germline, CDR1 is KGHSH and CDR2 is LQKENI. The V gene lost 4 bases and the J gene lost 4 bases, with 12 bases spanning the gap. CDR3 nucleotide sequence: TGTGCCAGCTCACAGGGACAAGCAGCAGATACGCAGTATTTT. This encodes CASSQGQAADTQYF.

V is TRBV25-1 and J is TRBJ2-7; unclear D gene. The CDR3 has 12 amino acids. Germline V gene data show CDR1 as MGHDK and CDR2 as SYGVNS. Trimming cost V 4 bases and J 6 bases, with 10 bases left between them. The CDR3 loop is CASSGWNFEQYF. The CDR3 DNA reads TGTGCCAGCAGTGGGTGGAATTTCGAGCAGTACTTC.

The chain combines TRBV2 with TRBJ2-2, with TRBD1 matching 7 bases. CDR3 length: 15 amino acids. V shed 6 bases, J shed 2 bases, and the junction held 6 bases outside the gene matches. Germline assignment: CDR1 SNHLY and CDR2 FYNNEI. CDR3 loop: CASRGTATNTGELFF. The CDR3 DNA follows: TGTGCCAGCAGGGGGACAGCAACTAACACCGGGGAGCTGTTTTTT.

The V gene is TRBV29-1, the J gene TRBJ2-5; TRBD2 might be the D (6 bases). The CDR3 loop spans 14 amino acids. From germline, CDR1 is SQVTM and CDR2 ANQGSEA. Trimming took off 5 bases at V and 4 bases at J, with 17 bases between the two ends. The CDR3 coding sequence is TGCAGCGTTCAGGAGGGTTGGGGCGGAGAGACCCAGTACTTC. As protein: CSVQEGWGGETQYF.

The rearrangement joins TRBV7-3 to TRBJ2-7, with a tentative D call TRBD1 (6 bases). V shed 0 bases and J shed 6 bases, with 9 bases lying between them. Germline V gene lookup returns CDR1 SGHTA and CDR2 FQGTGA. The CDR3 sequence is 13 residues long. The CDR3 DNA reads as TGTGCCAGCAGCTTAACGTTACAGGGCGAGCAGTACTTC. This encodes CASSLTLQGEQYF. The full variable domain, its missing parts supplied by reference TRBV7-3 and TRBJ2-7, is GAGVSQTPSNKVTEKGKYVELRCDPISGHTALYWYRQSLGQGPEFLIYFQGTGAADDSGLPNDRFFAVRPEGSVSTLKIQRTERGDSAVYLCASSLTLQGEQYFGPGTRLTVT.

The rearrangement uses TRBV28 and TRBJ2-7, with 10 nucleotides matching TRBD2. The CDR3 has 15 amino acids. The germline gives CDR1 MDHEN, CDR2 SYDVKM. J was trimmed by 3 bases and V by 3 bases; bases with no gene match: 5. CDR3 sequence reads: CASSFSGGTNYEQYF. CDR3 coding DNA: TGTGCCAGCAGTTTTAGCGGGGGGACCAACTACGAGCAGTACTTC.

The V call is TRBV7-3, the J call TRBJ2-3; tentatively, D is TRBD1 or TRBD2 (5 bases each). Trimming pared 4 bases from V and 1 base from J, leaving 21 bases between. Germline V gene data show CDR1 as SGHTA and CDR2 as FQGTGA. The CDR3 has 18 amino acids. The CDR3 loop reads CASSSAEGLRGGTDTQYF. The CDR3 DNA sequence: TGTGCCAGCAGCTCCGCCGAAGGGTTGAGGGGAGGCACAGATACGCAGTATTTT.

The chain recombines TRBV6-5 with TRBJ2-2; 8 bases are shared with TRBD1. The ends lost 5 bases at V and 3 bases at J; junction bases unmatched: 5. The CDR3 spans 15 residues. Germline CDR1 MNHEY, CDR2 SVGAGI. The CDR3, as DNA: TGTGCCAGCAGTCAACAGGGGGTGGACACCGGGGAGCTGTTTTTT. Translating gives CASSQQGVDTGELFF.

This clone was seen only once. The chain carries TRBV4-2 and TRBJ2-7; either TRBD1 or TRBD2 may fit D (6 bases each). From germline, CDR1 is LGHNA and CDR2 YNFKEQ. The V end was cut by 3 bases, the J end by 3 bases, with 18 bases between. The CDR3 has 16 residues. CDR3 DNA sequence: TGTGCCAGCAGCCACAGTTTCGGGGGACAAGACTACGAGCAGTACTTC. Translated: CASSHSFGGQDYEQYF.

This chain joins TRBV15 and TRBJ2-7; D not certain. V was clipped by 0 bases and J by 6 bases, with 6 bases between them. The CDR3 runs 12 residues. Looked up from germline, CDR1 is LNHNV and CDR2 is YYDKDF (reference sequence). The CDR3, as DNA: TGTGCCACCAGCAGAGAACCCTCCGAGCAGTACTTC. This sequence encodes CATSREPSEQYF.

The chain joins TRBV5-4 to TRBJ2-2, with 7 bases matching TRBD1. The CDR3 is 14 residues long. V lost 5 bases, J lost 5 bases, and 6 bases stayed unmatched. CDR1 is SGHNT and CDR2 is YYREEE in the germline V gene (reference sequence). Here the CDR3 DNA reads TGTGCCAGCAGTACGGGACAGAGAACCGGGGAGCTGTTTTTT. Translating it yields CASSTGQRTGELFF.

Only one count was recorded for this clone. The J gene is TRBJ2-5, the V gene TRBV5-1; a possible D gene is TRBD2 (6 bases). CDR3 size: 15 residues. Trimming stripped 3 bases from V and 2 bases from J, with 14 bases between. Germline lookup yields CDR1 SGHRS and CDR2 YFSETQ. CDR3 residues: CASSWNTGEQETQYF. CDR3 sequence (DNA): TGCGCCAGCAGCTGGAACACGGGGGAGCAAGAGACCCAGTACTTC.